The T cell receptor beta chain under discussion was sequenced for a study of PD-L1 blockade in urothelial cancer. The overall study: Each patient had 0 to 3 earlier chemotherapy regimens.

Study-wide points: Below-median pretreatment blood TCR clonality predicted better survival. Expansion of tumor-associated blood clones at 3 weeks was greater in durable-benefit patients.

Comments on this clone: Its antigen is not known.

The germline gives CDR1 SGHAT, CDR2 FQNNGV. The trim removed 4 bases at V and 2 bases at J, leaving 8 bases unmatched. This CDR3 has 16 amino acids. In each PCR, synthetic TCR analog templates were spiked in. Only in-frame clones appear in the TCRdb table, and some are missing; sequencing was by immunoSEQ multiplex PCR. The data contain 25,000 to 30,000 clones, around 86% of them seen just once; the ten biggest clones take up 1.5% to 2%. This receptor was obtained from a man between 50 and 59 years old with urothelial cancer. Here the sequenced sample was PBMCs, taken around atezolizumab (anti-PD-L1) treatment. J is TRBJ1-3 and V is TRBV11-2; 7 nucleotides agree with TRBD1. The CDR3, as DNA: TGTGCCAGCAGCTCGAGTGACAGGGCAACTGGAAACACCATATATTTT. This translates into CASSSSDRATGNTIYF. Variable domain in full (rest from reference TRBV11-2 and TRBJ1-3): EAGVAQSPRYKIIEKRQSVAFWCNPISGHATLYWYQQILGQGPKLLIQFQNNGVVDDSQLPKDRFSAERLKGVDSTLKIQPAKLEDSAVYLCASSSSDRATGNTIYFGEGSWLTVV.